This T cell receptor beta chain was profiled in a study of T cell repertoires in cytomegalovirus infection. Study information: It was recently identified HLA-C-restricted and well-studied HLA-B-restricted CMV epitopes that the study used. The study's findings and limits: It was HLA-C-restricted CMV-specific TCR beta clonotypes that dominated the response ex vivo.

TCRdb re-derived calls from the reads in MiXCR, one entry per CDR3 protein. The data show about 890,000 distinct CDR3 sequences, roughly 30% seen once. With respect to this clonotype: Its antigen remains unidentified.

This CDR3 comprises 16 residues. The V end lost 5 bases, the J end lost 8 bases, and 22 bases lay between the germline ends. Per germline, CDR1 MNHEY and CDR2 SMNVEV (reference sequence). This TCR derives from a human donor in good health (CMV status not recorded). Some clones in this sample may be carry-over from other donors' samples. The sequencing here drew on cultured CD8+ T cells from PBMCs, taken from culture after CMV antigen stimulation. The chain joins TRBV27 to TRBJ1-3; D is unclear. CDR3 sequence reads: CASSLYSGSGRYTIYF. Written as DNA, the CDR3 is TGTGCCAGCAGTCTCTATTCCGGGTCCGGGCGGTACACCATATATTTT.